Below, one T cell receptor (beta chain) is given with its context. Its antigen is currently not known. Base qualities are not provided; no much larger clone lies one nucleotide away. This entry comes from a study of blood T cell repertoires in COVID-19 (dated by TCRdb to 2019 to 2021). Looking at the study overall: Collaborator samples came from the United States, Italy and Spain and covered acute and convalescent phases of COVID-19. The prospective study material was composed of cDNA or gDNA derived from T cells, B-cell-depleted T cells, or PBMCs. Subjects who had been exposed to COVID-19, were actively infected with it, or had recovered from it provided the deeply sampled blood TCRbeta repertoires that made up the dataset. The repertoires were released in a freely available public database intended as a resource for research on the immune response to SARS-CoV-2. The samples were drawn from the first 160 participants of the ongoing ImmuneRACE study and from 1,254 subjects provided by 6 global collaborators. Nearly every sample came with metadata listing a de-identified subject ID, COVID-19 status, age in years and sex. HLA class I and class II types, where available, came from metadata supplied by the sample provider rather than from assay-based typing. Summary of the overall study and its limitations: The amount of clinical and demographic metadata varied by source and participant and was provided uncurated.

The immunoSEQ Assay, a bias-controlled multiplex PCR, was used to amplify TCRbeta CDR3 regions from genomic DNA. For the original study's pipeline: The number of nucleated cells in each sample was estimated from the amplification of reference gene primers within the assay. To quantify the absolute abundance of each unique TCRbeta CDR3 rearrangement, sequence reads were collapsed and filtered. For each sample, productive Simpson clonality was calculated as the square root of Simpson's diversity index across productive rearrangements. The clones in this table, taken by TCRdb from immuneACCESS, are in-frame only. Not every clone is retained; where verified, under half of the shortfall comes from an unresolved V gene, and the cause of the rest is unknown. V and J calls and clone size follow that table, whereas D and trimming were derived from the DNA. The sample profile shows roughly 130,000 clones; around 83% of them were found once. The ten biggest clones cover around 9% of the sample.

Per the germline V gene (reference sequence), LGHDT is the CDR1 and YNNKEL is the CDR2. The junction shows trimming of 3 bases on V and 6 bases on J, plus 11 bases between the germline ends. The CDR3 holds 13 amino acids from the cysteine to the phenylalanine. Just CDR3 DNA is preserved here, 39 bases in frame from base 1. One collaborating source in Seattle enrolled patients during active infection and followed them longitudinally through the course of disease. Whole blood was collected in K2EDTA tubes by collaborating institutions according to the institutions' own protocols. For TCRbeta analysis, collaborators shipped samples as frozen whole blood, isolated PBMCs, or DNA extracted from either of those sample types.

Material for sequencing was peripheral blood. This chain is built from TRBV3-1 (or the pseudogene TRBV3-2) and TRBJ1-2; 6 matching bases give a weak D call of TRBD1. This receptor was obtained from a man aged 30-40 years with COVID-19, enrolled during active disease. The sequenced DNA is TGTGCCAGCAGCCAGAGCCAGGGGAATGGCTACACCTTC. Translated, it reads CASSQSQGNGYTF.